Presented here are 30 T cell receptor beta chains from one specimen sequenced in a study of cytomegalovirus exposure and HLA in healthy donors. The PCR employed 60 Vbeta primers together with 13 Jbeta primers. The method was immunoSEQ multiplex PCR; TCRdb's version includes in-frame clones alone and lacks a portion of them. The sample yields over 200,000 clones, about 83% seen once. Sequenced input: PBMCs. The receptors originated from a human donor in good health.

The chain links TRBV27 to TRBJ2-3; 7 bases match TRBD1. The V segment lost 4 bases and the J segment 3 bases; nucleotides outside the gene matches: 13. The CDR3 consists of 17 residues. CDR1 MNHEY and CDR2 SMNVEV come from the germline V gene (reference sequence). CDR3 nucleotides: TGTGCCAGCAGTTCACCCCCTAGGGGGCGCAAAACAGATACGCAGTATTTT. Translation gives CASSSPPRGRKTDTQYF.

This chain joins TRBV11-1 and TRBJ2-3; 14 bases line up with TRBD2. V shed 4 bases, J shed 0 bases, and the junction held 9 bases outside the gene matches. Germline CDR1 and CDR2: SGHAT and FQDESV (reference sequence). This CDR3 region has 19 residues. Here the CDR3 reads CASSSTGGTSGSSTDTQYF. In nucleotides, the CDR3 is TGTGCCAGCAGCTCGACCGGAGGGACTAGCGGGAGCAGCACAGATACGCAGTATTTT.

The rearrangement uses TRBV6-5 and TRBJ2-1; 7 bases are shared with TRBD2. Trimming took 6 bases from V and 5 from J; bases not matched to a gene: 7. Germline CDR1 and CDR2: MNHEY and SVGAGI. CDR3 length: 14 residues. The CDR3 bases are TGTGCCAGCAGGGCCGGGACTACCAACAATGAGCAGTTCTTC. Translation gives CASRAGTTNNEQFF.

This chain links TRBV18 with TRBJ1-1, with D unresolved. CDR1 KGHSH and CDR2 LQKENI come from the germline V gene. Between the trimmed V and J ends, which lost 0 bases and 7 bases, there was a span of 9 bases. The CDR3 runs to 13 residues. CDR3 DNA sequence: TGTGCCAGCTCACCACCTAGCCGGTTTGAAGCTTTCTTT. Its translation is CASSPPSRFEAFF.

This chain connects TRBV7-8 to TRBJ2-3; possible D gene TRBD2, 6 bases. There are 15 residues in the CDR3. Germline-derived CDR1 and CDR2 are SGHVS and FQNEAQ. The V end was cut by 3 bases, the J end by 3 bases, with 13 bases between. The CDR3 bases are TGTGCCAGCAGCTTGGAGGGGAGAAATACAGATACGCAGTATTTT. Its protein is CASSLEGRNTDTQYF.

The rearrangement links TRBV27 to TRBJ2-4; TRBD2 matches at 9 bases. J was trimmed by 9 bases and V by 5 bases; bases with no gene match: 14. The CDR3 totals 16 residues. Germline V gives CDR1 MNHEY, CDR2 SMNVEV (reference sequence). In DNA, the CDR3 is TGTGCCAGCAGTCCCACTAGCGGGCCTCAGGGAGGCATTCAGTACTTC. It codes for CASSPTSGPQGGIQYF.

Only one count was recorded for this clone. Other DNA sequences of this sample code for an identical CDR3. The rearrangement joins TRBV7-9 to TRBJ1-1, with 8 bases aligning to TRBD1. Germline V gene data show CDR1 as SEHNR and CDR2 as FQNEAQ (reference sequence). J was trimmed by 0 bases and V by 5 bases; bases with no gene match: 2. The CDR3 is 14 amino acids. The CDR3 bases are TGTGCCAGCAGCCTGGGACAGGTGAACACTGAAGCTTTCTTT. Its protein product is CASSLGQVNTEAFF.

There are a few counts of this clone. The chain recombines TRBV25-1 with TRBJ2-7; perhaps TRBD2 as D (6 bases). Germline CDR1 reads MGHDK; CDR2 reads SYGVNS. Trimming shortened V by 5 bases and J by 2 bases, and 19 bases separated the two germline ends. CDR3 size: 16 residues. The CDR3 DNA reads TGTGCCAGCAGTACTCTGAGACAGCGGGTTACCTACGAGCAGTACTTC. Protein: CASSTLRQRVTYEQYF.

This clone was seen only once. The chain combines TRBV5-8 with TRBJ1-4; no clear D. Germline CDR1 SGHTS, CDR2 YDEGEE. This CDR3 region has 14 residues. Trimming pared 4 bases from V and 8 bases from J, leaving 15 bases between. The CDR3 spells CASSHRTRREKLFF. The CDR3 nucleotides are TGTGCCAGCAGCCATCGGACTCGTCGGGAAAAACTGTTTTTT.

The CDR3 nucleotides read TGTGCCAGCAGGGGGACTAGAGGGAACACTGAAGCTTTCTTT. This gives the protein CASRGTRGNTEAFF. V gene TRBV2 combines with J gene TRBJ1-1, with D perhaps matching TRBD1 (5 bases). V was cut by 6 bases and J by 1 base, with 12 bases left in between. The CDR3 runs 14 residues. CDR1 and CDR2 (germline): SNHLY, FYNNEI. Full variable domain (remainder filled in from reference TRBV2 and TRBJ1-1): EPEVTQTPSHQVTQMGQEVILRCVPISNHLYFYWYRQILGQKVEFLVSFYNNEISEKSEIFDDQFSVERPDGSNFTLKIRSTKLEDSAMYFCASRGTRGNTEAFFGQGTRLTVV.

The chain uses TRBV12-5 and TRBJ2-5; tentative D call: TRBD1 (7 bases). The ends were cut back, 6 bases at V and 4 bases at J, with 18 bases in the middle. This CDR3 contains 15 residues. CDR1 and CDR2 (germline): LGHNT, FRNRAP. The DNA for the CDR3 is TGTGCTAGTGGCCGGGGACAGCCCGGGGGAGAGACCCAGTACTTC. Translating gives CASGRGQPGGETQYF.

Turning to this clone: The same CDR3 is also encoded by other DNA sequences in this sample. The rearrangement links TRBV7-3 to TRBJ2-1; 10 bases match TRBD2. CDR3 length: 15 residues. CDR1 and CDR2 (germline): SGHTA, FQGTGA. Trimming at V came to 5 bases and at J to 4 bases, leaving 5 bases not matched to a gene. CDR3 sequence (DNA): TGTGCCAGCAGCCCTACTAGCGGGACGTACAATGAGCAGTTCTTC. As protein: CASSPTSGTYNEQFF.

This rearrangement joins TRBV14 to TRBJ2-3; TRBD2 aligns across 13 bases. Germline trimming cut 4 bases from V and 5 bases from J; bases unmatched to any gene: 6. Germline V gene data show CDR1 as SGHDN and CDR2 as FVKESK. This CDR3 comprises 16 residues. The DNA of the CDR3 is TGTGCCAGCAGCCCAAGACTAGCGGGAGGTGGAGATACGCAGTATTTT. Translation: CASSPRLAGGGDTQYF.

This clone was picked up a small number of times. This chain joins TRBV28 and TRBJ2-5; TRBD2 might be the D (5 bases). V was clipped by 5 bases and J by 7 bases, with 20 bases between them. Germline V CDR1 and CDR2: MDHEN, SYDVKM. This CDR3 spans 15 amino acids. For the CDR3, the DNA is TGTGCCAGCAGTCCCGCGGGTCGTAGTAGTCGGACCCAGTACTTC. It is translated as CASSPAGRSSRTQYF.

A word on this clone: One end of the junction is discordant with germline, which a read error may explain. The chain couples TRBV7-9 to TRBJ1-1, with 10 bases aligning to TRBD1. The V gene's germline CDR1 is SEHNR and CDR2 FQNEAQ (reference sequence). The CDR3 is made up of 18 amino acids. The CDR3 region has the DNA TGTTCCAGCAGCTTACCGGGACAGGGGCCCATGATTGGCACTGAAGCTTTCTTT. It specifies CSSSLPGQGPMIGTEAFF.

This clone was detected once. The rearrangement joins TRBV18 to TRBJ2-2; TRBD1 matches at 9 bases. Germline assignment: CDR1 KGHSH and CDR2 LQKENI. This CDR3 spans 16 amino acids. With V trimmed by 5 bases and J by 1 base, 5 bases remained unmatched. The CDR3 sequence: CASSSGQGRNTGELFF. The CDR3 DNA sequence: TGTGCCAGCTCATCCGGACAGGGGCGGAACACCGGGGAGCTGTTTTTT.

The chain is built from TRBV2 and TRBJ1-1, with unresolved D. The V and J ends lost 6 bases and 1 base respectively, with 12 bases between them. Germline V gene data show CDR1 as SNHLY and CDR2 as FYNNEI. The CDR3 is 14 residues long. DNA for the CDR3: TGTGCCAGCAGCCAGAGAGGCCGGAACACTGAAGCTTTCTTT. Its translation is CASSQRGRNTEAFF.

This clone was counted between two and nine times. In DNA, the CDR3 is TGTGCCAGCAGGACTAGCGGGAAAGATGAGCAGTTCTTC. Translating gives CASRTSGKDEQFF. This chain joins TRBV28 and TRBJ2-1; TRBD2 agrees at 11 bases. Germline V CDR1 and CDR2: MDHEN, SYDVKM. This CDR3 is built from 13 residues. V lost 6 bases and J lost 8; bases outside the gene matches: 3.

This chain connects TRBV5-1 to TRBJ1-4; 12 nucleotides agree with TRBD1. The CDR3 is made up of 16 amino acids. With V trimmed by 3 bases and J by 8 bases, 8 bases remained unmatched. CDR1 is SGHRS, CDR2 YFSETQ, per germline. DNA of the CDR3: TGCGCCAGCAGCTCTGGGACAGGGGGCGTAGGAGAAAAACTGTTTTTT. Protein product: CASSSGTGGVGEKLFF.

The J gene is TRBJ1-2, the V gene TRBV19; 7 bases fit TRBD1. V trimming: 3 bases; J trimming: 0 bases; junction bases outside the gene matches: 10. CDR1 and CDR2 from the germline V gene are LNHDA and SQIVND (reference sequence). This CDR3 has 17 residues. The CDR3: CASSMFGTELANYGYTF. The CDR3 DNA sequence: TGTGCCAGTAGTATGTTTGGGACAGAATTAGCTAACTATGGCTACACCTTC.

The V and J genes are TRBV11-2 and TRBJ1-1; unclear D gene. The V end was cut by 2 bases, the J end by 7 bases, with 11 bases between. The CDR3 consists of 13 residues. In germline, CDR1 is SGHAT, CDR2 FQNNGV. Here the CDR3 reads CASSLSRPDEAFF. For the CDR3, the DNA is TGTGCCAGCAGCTTAAGCAGGCCAGATGAAGCTTTCTTT.

CDR3 loop: CSVESAGHSYEQYF. The CDR3 bases are TGCAGCGTTGAGTCGGCGGGTCACTCCTACGAGCAGTACTTC. The V gene is TRBV29-1, the J gene TRBJ2-7, with a weak D call TRBD2 (5 bases). Germline V gene data show CDR1 as SQVTM and CDR2 as ANQGSEA. The CDR3 contains 14 residues. Trimming stripped 3 bases from V and 0 bases from J, with 12 bases between.

The chain uses TRBV5-5 and TRBJ2-7; 7 bases are a match to TRBD2. CDR3 size: 10 residues. Looked up from germline, CDR1 is SGHKS and CDR2 is YYEKEE (reference sequence). V was pared by 7 bases and J by 6 bases, with 1 base of the junction left unmatched. CDR3 loop: CASAGVEQYF. In nucleotides, the CDR3 is TGTGCCAGCGCGGGGGTCGAGCAGTACTTC.

V and J are TRBV30 and TRBJ1-4; TRBD1 might be the D (6 bases). The CDR3 has 13 residues. V was clipped by 1 base and J by 12 bases, with 15 bases between them. Germline V gene lookup returns CDR1 GTSNPN and CDR2 SVGIG (reference sequence). The CDR3 DNA reads as TGTGCCTGGAGTGACCAGTTACAGGGACAACTGTTTTTT. This translates into CAWSDQLQGQLFF.

The chain is built from TRBV21-1 and TRBJ1-1; the DNA was not compared with TRBD1, the D call given in the table. TRBV21-1 is noted as a pseudogene. The CDR3 spans 11 residues. CDR3 sequence reads: CASSQNTEAFF. The CDR3 DNA follows: TGTGCCAGCAGCCAAAACACTGAAGCTTTCTTT.

The J gene is TRBJ1-2, the V gene TRBV27; possible D gene TRBD1, 6 bases. With 4 bases removed from V and 4 bases from J, the gap between germline ends came to 16 bases. The CDR3 extends over 15 amino acids. Per germline, CDR1 MNHEY and CDR2 SMNVEV (reference sequence). CDR3 coding DNA: TGTGCCAGCAGTTCGGACAGCCGAGGATTCTATGGCTACACCTTC. It specifies CASSSDSRGFYGYTF.

This chain connects TRBV19 to TRBJ1-2, with 7 bases identical to TRBD1. The CDR3 has 16 amino acids. Germline V gene lookup returns CDR1 LNHDA and CDR2 SQIVND (reference sequence). The trim removed 1 base at V and 3 bases at J, leaving 8 bases unmatched. CDR3: CASSIGRQGPDYGYTF. CDR3 DNA: TGTGCCAGTAGTATAGGTCGACAGGGACCGGACTATGGCTACACCTTC.

V usage is TRBV6-1 and J usage is TRBJ2-7, with 8 bases identical to TRBD2. The trim removed 4 bases at V and 7 bases at J, leaving 15 bases unmatched. Germline V gene lookup returns CDR1 MNHNS and CDR2 SASEGT. This CDR3 has 16 residues. The CDR3, as DNA: TGTGCCAGCAGTGTCCCTAGCGGGCCCCCTCCGGGGGAGCAGTACTTC. This sequence encodes CASSVPSGPPPGEQYF.

The chain carries TRBV7-8 and TRBJ2-1, with TRBD2 identical over 11 bases. Looked up from germline, CDR1 is SGHVS and CDR2 is FQNEAQ. V lost 1 base, J lost 5 bases, and 1 base stayed unmatched. CDR3 length equals 15 residues. DNA of the CDR3: TGTGCCAGCAGCTTAGGACTAGCGGGGAACAATGAGCAGTTCTTC. Amino acid sequence: CASSLGLAGNNEQFF.

The genes are TRBV6-1 and TRBJ2-7; D is ambiguous. V was trimmed by 7 bases and J by 9 bases, leaving 19 bases between them. The CDR3 loop spans 13 amino acids. CDR1 and CDR2 (germline): MNHNS, SASEGT. The CDR3 DNA sequence: TGTGCCAGCATGCAGACGGAGACGCTTGGGCAGTACTTC. Protein product: CASMQTETLGQYF.